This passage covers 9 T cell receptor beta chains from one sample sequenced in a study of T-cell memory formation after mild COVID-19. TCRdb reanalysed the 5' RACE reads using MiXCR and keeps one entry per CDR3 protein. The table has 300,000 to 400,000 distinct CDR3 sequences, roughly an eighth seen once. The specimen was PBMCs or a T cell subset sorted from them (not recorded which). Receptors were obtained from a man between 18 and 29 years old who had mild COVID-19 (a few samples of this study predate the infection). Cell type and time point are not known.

The CDR3 DNA reads as TGCAGTGCTAGGCCCTCTAGAACAGATACGCAGTATTTT. Protein sequence: CSARPSRTDTQYF. This chain uses TRBV20-1 with TRBJ2-3; D is unclear. The CDR3 totals 13 residues. V dropped 3 bases and J dropped 3 bases, with 10 bases sitting between them. The germline V gene encodes CDR1 DFQATT and CDR2 SNEGSKA (reference sequence).

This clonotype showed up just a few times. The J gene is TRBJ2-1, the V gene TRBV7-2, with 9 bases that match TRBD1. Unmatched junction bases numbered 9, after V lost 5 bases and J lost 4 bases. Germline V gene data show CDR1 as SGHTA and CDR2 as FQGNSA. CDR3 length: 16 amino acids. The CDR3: CASSPTGTGIYNEQFF. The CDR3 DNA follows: TGTGCCAGCAGCCCGACCGGGACAGGGATATACAATGAGCAGTTCTTC. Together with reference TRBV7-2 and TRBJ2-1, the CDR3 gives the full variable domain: GAGVSQSPSNKVTEKGKDVELRCDPISGHTALYWYRQSLGQGLEFLIYFQGNSAPDKSGLPSDRFSAERTGGSVSTLTIQRTQQEDSAVYLCASSPTGTGIYNEQFFGPGTRLTVL.

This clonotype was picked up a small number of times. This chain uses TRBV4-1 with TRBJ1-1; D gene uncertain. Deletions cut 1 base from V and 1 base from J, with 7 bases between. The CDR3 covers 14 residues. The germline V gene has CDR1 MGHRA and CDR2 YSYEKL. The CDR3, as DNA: TGCGCCAGCAGCCAAGCAGAGGGGAACACTGAAGCTTTCTTT. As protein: CASSQAEGNTEAFF.

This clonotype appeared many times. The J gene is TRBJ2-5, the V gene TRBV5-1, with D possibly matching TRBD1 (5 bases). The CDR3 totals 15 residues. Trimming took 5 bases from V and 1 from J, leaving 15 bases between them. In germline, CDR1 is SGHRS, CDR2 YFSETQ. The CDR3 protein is CASRGAASVQETQYF. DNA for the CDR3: TGCGCCAGCAGAGGGGCAGCATCGGTCCAAGAGACCCAGTACTTC.

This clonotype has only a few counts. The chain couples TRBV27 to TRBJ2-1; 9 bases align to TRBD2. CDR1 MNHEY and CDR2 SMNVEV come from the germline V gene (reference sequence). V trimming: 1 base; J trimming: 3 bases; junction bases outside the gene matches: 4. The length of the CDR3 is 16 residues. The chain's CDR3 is CASSLLGTSIYNEQFF. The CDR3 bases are TGTGCCAGCAGTTTATTAGGGACTAGCATCTACAATGAGCAGTTCTTC.

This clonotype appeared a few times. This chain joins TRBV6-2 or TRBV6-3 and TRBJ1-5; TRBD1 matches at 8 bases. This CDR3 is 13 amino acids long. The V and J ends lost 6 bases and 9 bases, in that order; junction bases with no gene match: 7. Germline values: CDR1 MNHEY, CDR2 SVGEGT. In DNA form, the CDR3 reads TGTGCCAGCAGCGGGGACAGGCCACGGCCCCAGCATTTT. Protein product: CASSGDRPRPQHF.

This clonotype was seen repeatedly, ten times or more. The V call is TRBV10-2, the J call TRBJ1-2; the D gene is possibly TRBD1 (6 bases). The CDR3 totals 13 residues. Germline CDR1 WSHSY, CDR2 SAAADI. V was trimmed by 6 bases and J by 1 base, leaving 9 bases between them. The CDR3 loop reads CASRGGGNYGYTF. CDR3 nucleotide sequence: TGCGCCAGCAGGGGGGGCGGTAACTATGGCTACACCTTC.

In DNA form, the CDR3 reads TGCGCCAGCACCGCCGGGACAGGGGAAGAAGAACTGTTTTTT. It specifies CASTAGTGEEELFF. The J gene is TRBJ1-4, the V gene TRBV4-1; 10 positions agree with TRBD1. Germline CDR1 and CDR2: MGHRA and YSYEKL. The CDR3 runs to 14 residues. V gave up 7 bases and J gave up 12 bases; unmatched junction bases: 11.

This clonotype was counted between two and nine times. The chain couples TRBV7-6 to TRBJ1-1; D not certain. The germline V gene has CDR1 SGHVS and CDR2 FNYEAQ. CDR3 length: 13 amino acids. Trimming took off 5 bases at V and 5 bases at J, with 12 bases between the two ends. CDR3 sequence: CASSPSGPTEAFF. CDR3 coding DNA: TGTGCCAGCAGCCCATCCGGGCCGACTGAAGCTTTCTTT. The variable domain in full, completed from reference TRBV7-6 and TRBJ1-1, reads GAGVSQSPRYKVTKRGQDVALRCDPISGHVSLYWYRQALGQGPEFLTYFNYEAQQDKSGLPNDRFSAERPEGSISTLTIQRTEQRDSAMYRCASSPSGPTEAFFGQGTRLTVV.